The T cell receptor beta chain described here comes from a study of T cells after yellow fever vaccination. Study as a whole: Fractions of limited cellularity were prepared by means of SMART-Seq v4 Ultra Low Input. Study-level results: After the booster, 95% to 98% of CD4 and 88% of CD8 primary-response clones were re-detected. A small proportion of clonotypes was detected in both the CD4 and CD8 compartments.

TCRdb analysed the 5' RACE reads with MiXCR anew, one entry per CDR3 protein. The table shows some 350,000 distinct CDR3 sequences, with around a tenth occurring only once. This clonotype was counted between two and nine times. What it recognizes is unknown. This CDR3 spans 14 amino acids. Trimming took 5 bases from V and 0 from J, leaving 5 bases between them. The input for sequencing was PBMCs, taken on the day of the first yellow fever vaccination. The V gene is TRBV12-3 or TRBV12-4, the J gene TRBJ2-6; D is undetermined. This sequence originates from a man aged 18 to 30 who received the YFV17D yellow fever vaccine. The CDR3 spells CASSISSGANVLTF. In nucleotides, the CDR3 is TGTGCCAGCAGTATAAGCTCTGGGGCCAACGTCCTGACTTTC.